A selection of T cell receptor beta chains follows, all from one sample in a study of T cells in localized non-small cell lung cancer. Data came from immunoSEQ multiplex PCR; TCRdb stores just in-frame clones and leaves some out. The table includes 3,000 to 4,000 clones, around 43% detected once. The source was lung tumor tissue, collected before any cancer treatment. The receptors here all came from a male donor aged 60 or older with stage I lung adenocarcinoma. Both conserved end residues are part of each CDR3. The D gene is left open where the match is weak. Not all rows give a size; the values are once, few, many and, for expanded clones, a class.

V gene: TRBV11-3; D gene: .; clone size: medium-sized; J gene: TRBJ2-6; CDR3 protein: CASSQGSGANVLTF; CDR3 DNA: TGTGCCAGCAGCCAGGGGTCTGGGGCCAACGTCCTGACTTTC
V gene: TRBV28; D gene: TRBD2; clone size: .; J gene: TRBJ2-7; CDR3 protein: CASSLAGVGYYEQYF; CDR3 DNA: TGTGCCAGCAGCCTGGCGGGAGTGGGGTATTACGAGCAGTACTTC
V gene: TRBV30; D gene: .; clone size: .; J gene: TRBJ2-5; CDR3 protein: CAWSEQGQYQETQYF; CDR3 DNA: TGTGCCTGGAGTGAGCAGGGTCAGTACCAAGAGACCCAGTACTTC
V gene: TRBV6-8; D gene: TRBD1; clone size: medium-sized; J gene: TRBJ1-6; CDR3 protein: CASSRGQGDSPLHF; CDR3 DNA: TGTGCCAGCAGCCGAGGACAGGGTGACTCACCCCTCCACTTT
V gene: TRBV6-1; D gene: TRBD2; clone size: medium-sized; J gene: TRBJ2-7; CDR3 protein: CASSEEIAGGGEQYF; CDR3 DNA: TGTGCCAGCAGTGAAGAAATAGCGGGAGGGGGTGAGCAGTACTTC
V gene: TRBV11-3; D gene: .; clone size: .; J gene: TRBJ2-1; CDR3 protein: CASSQGGSSYNEQFF; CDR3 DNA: TGTGCCAGCAGCCAAGGGGGTAGCAGCTACAATGAGCAGTTCTTC
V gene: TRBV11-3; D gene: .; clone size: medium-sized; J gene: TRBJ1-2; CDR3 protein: CASSSEDRIYGYTF; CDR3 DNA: TGTGCCAGCAGCTCCGAGGACAGAATCTATGGCTACACCTTC
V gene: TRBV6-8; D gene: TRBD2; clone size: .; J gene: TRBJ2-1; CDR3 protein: CASSYSGLAGGEQFF; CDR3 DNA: TGTGCCAGCAGTTACTCGGGGCTAGCGGGGGGTGAGCAGTTCTTC
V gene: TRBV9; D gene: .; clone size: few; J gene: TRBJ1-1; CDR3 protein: CASSAPGGGSSTEAFF; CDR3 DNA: TGTGCCAGCAGCGCCCCGGGAGGTGGATCTAGCACTGAAGCTTTCTTT
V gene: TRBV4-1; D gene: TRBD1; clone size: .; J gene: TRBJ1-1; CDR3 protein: CASSQEADRASRGNTEAFF; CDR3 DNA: TGCGCCAGCAGCCAAGAGGCGGACAGGGCGAGTCGAGGGAACACTGAAGCTTTCTTT
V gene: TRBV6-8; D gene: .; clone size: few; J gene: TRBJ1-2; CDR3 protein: CASRPGDRGYTF; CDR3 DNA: TGTGCCAGCAGGCCGGGAGATAGAGGCTACACCTTC
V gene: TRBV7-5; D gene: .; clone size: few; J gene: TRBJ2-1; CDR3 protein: CASSLVTSGRAKDEQFF; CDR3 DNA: TGTGCCAGCAGCTTAGTAACTAGCGGGAGGGCCAAGGATGAGCAGTTCTTC
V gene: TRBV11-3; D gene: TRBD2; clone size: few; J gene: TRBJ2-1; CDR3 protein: CASSWSGRAVYNEQFF; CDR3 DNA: TGTGCCAGCAGCTGGAGCGGGAGGGCCGTATACAATGAGCAGTTCTTC
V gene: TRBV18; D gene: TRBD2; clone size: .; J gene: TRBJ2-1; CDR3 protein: CASSPTSGGALGYEQFF; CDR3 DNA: TGTGCCAGCTCACCAACTAGCGGGGGCGCCTTGGGGTATGAGCAGTTCTTC
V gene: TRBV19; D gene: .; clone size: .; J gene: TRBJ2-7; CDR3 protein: CASSIGRRDYEQYF; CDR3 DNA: TGTGCCAGTAGTATCGGCCGCAGGGACTACGAGCAGTACTTC
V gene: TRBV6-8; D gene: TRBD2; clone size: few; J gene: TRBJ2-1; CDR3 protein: CASSSTSGRVNNEQFF; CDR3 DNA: TGTGCCAGCAGTTCGACTAGCGGGAGGGTAAACAATGAGCAGTTCTTC
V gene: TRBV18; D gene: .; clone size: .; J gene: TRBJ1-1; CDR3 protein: CASSDGPNTEAFF; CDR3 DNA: TGTGCCAGCTCGGACGGACCGAACACTGAAGCTTTCTTT
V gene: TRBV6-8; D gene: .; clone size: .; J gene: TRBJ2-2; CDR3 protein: CASSYTPGETGELFF; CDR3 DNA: TGTGCCAGCAGTTACACTCCAGGGGAAACCGGGGAGCTGTTTTTT
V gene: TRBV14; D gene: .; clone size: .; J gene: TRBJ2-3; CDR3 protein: CASSQEGQASTDTQYF; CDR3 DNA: TGTGCCAGCAGCCAAGAGGGGCAGGCGAGCACAGATACGCAGTATTTT
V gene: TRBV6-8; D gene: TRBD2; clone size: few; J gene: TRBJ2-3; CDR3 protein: CASSYAGAGEGTDTQYF; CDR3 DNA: TGTGCCAGCAGTTACGCTGGGGCGGGAGAGGGCACAGATACGCAGTATTTT
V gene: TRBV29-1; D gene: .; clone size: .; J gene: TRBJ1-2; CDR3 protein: CSVEAGPTPESTF; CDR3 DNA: TGCAGCGTTGAAGCGGGACCAACCCCAGAGAGCACCTTC
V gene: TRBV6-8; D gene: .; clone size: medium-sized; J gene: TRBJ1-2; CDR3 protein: CASSYGTNYGYTF; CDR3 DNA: TGTGCCAGCAGTTACGGGACAAACTATGGCTACACCTTC
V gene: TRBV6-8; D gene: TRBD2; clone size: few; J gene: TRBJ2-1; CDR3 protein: CASTPTSGDHNEQFF; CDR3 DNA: TGTGCCAGCACTCCCACTAGCGGGGACCACAATGAGCAGTTCTTC
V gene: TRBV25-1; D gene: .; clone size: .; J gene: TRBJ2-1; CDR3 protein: CASSEAGLAAYNEQFF; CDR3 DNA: TGTGCCAGCAGTGAAGCCGGGCTAGCTGCCTACAATGAGCAGTTCTTC
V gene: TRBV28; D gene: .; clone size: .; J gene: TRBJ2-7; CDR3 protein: CASSLYRPLSAYEQYF; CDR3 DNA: TGTGCCAGCAGTTTATACCGCCCCTTGTCGGCTTACGAGCAGTACTTC
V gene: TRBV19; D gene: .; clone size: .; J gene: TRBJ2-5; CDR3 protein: CASREREGLEKQTQYF; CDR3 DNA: TGTGCCAGTAGGGAAAGGGAAGGGCTAGAGAAACAGACCCAGTACTTC
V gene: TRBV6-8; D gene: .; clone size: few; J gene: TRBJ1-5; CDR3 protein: CASNTGTKNQPQHF; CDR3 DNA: TGTGCCAGCAACACCGGGACAAAGAATCAGCCCCAGCATTTT
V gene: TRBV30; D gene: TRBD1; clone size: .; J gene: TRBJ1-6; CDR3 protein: CAWSLTGGADSPLHF; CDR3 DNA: TGTGCCTGGAGTTTGACAGGGGGCGCGGATTCACCCCTCCACTTT
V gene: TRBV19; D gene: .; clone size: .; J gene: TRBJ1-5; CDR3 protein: CASRTTGSNQPQHF; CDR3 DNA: TGTGCCAGTAGAACGACGGGGAGCAATCAGCCCCAGCATTTT
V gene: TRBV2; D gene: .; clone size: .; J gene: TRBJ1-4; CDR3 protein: CASGGSTNEKLFF; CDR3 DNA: TGTGCCAGCGGTGGCTCAACTAATGAAAAACTGTTTTTT
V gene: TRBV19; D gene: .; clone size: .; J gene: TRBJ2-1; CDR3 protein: CASSIDPGNEQFF; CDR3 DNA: TGTGCCAGTAGTATAGATCCAGGCAATGAGCAGTTCTTC
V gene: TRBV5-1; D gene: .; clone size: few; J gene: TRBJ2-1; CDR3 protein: CASSLRLEGGIGSYNEQFF; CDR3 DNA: TGCGCCAGCAGCTTGCGGCTAGAGGGGGGTATAGGGTCCTACAATGAGCAGTTCTTC
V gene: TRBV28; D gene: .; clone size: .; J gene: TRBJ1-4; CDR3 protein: CASSLPGGNSHEKLFF; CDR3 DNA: TGTGCCAGCAGTTTACCCGGTGGGAATTCGCATGAAAAACTGTTTTTT
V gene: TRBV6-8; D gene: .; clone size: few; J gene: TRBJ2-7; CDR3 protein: CASSLEVVGTYEQYF; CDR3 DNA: TGTGCCAGCAGCCTGGAGGTCGTTGGAACCTACGAGCAGTACTTC
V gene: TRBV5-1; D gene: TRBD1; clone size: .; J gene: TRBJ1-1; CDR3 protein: CASSLGTGETEAFF; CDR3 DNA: TGCGCCAGCAGCTTGGGGACAGGGGAGACTGAAGCTTTCTTT
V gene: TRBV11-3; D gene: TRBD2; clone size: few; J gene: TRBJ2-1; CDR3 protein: CASSSWGGSPLGNEQFF; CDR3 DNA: TGTGCCAGCAGCTCGTGGGGCGGGAGCCCCTTGGGGAATGAGCAGTTCTTC
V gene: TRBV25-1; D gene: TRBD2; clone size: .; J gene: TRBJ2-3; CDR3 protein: CASRRGGTDTQYF; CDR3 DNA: TGTGCCAGCAGACGGGGGGGAACAGATACGCAGTATTTT
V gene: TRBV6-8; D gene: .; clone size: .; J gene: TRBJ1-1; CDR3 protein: CASSWPLTELNTEAFF; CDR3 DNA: TGTGCCAGCAGTTGGCCCTTGACAGAGCTGAACACTGAAGCTTTCTTT
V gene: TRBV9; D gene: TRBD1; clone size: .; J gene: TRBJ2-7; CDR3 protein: CAGGTGTYEQYF; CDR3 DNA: TGTGCCGGCGGGACAGGGACCTACGAGCAGTACTTC
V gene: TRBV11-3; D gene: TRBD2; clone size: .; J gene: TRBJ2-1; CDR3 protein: CASSQGYSSGTYEQFF; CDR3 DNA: TGTGCCAGCAGCCAAGGGTATTCTAGCGGGACTTATGAGCAGTTCTTC
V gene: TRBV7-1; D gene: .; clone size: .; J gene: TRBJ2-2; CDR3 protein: CASSLRADTGELFF; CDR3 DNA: TGTGCCAGCAGCTTAAGGGCGGACACCGGGGAGCTGTTTTTT
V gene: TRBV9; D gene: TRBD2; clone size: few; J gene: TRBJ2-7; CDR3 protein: CASSFHLGSGRKVNEQYF; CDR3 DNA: TGTGCCAGCAGTTTCCATTTGGGTAGCGGGAGAAAAGTGAACGAGCAGTACTTC
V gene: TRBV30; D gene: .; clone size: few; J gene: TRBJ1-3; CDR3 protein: CAWSGTGPAAGNTIYF; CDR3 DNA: TGTGCCTGGAGTGGCACAGGCCCCGCGGCTGGAAACACCATATATTTT
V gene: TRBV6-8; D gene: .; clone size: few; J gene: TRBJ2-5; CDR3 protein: CATNQGGGETQYF; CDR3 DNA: TGTGCCACCAATCAGGGAGGGGGAGAGACCCAGTACTTC
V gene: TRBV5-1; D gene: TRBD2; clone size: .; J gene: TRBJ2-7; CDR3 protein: CASSLSSGRAWEQYF; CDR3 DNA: TGCGCCAGCAGCTTGAGTTCCGGGAGGGCGTGGGAGCAGTACTTC
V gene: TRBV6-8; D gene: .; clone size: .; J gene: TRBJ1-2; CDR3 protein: CASRSLERSYTF; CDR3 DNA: TGTGCCAGCAGGTCGTTGGAGAGGAGCTACACCTTC
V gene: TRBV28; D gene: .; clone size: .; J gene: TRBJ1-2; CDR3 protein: CAISLEDRSTYGYTF; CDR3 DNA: TGTGCCATCTCACTCGAAGACAGGTCTACCTATGGCTACACCTTC
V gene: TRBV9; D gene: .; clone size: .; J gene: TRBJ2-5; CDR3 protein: CASSGSDLGGTQYF; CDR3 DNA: TGTGCCAGCAGCGGATCAGATCTCGGAGGGACCCAGTACTTC
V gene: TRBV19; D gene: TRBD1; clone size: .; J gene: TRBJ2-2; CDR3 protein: CASSISGGPGELFF; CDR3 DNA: TGTGCCAGTAGTATCTCAGGGGGACCCGGGGAGCTGTTTTTT